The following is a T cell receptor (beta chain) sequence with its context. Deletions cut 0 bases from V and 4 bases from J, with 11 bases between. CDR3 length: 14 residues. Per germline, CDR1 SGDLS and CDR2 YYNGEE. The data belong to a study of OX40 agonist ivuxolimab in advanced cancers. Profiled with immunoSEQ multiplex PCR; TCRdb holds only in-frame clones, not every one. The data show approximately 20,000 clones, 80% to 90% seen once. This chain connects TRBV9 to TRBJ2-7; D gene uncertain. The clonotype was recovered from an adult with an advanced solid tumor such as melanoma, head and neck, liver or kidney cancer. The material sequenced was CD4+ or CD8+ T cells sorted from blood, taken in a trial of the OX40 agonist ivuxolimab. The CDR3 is CASSVALSGYEQYF. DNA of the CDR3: TGTGCCAGCAGCGTAGCCCTCAGTGGTTACGAGCAGTACTTC.